The present TCR beta chain was sequenced within a study of PD-1 blockade in classical Hodgkin lymphoma. Study overall: Patients were infused with nivolumab 3 mg/kg every 2 weeks. General observations from the study: It was CD4+ TCR diversity, not CD8+, that rose significantly by C4D1. Diminished baseline TCR diversity has been reported in newly diagnosed patients relative to healthy donors.

Exposure to brentuximab vedotin varied, and each patient had relapsed following autologous stem cell transplantation. Regarding this clone: Its cognate antigen is unknown.

Germline V gives CDR1 MDHEN, CDR2 SYDVKM. The CDR3 covers 14 residues. Trimming left V 6 bases short and J 9 bases short, with 20 bases between. Sequencing was performed with immunoSEQ multiplex PCR; in TCRdb, only in-frame clones are kept and a portion is missing. There are more than 140,000 clones in the sample; approximately 80% occur only once, and approximately 9.6% lies in the top ten. The input for sequencing was peripheral blood mononuclear cells (PBMCs), taken before the second cycle of nivolumab. The chain has TRBV28 and TRBJ1-2; D ambiguous. The receptor was derived from a human donor with classical Hodgkin lymphoma. The CDR3 DNA reads TGTGCCAGCAGCTCGAGTGAGCTCCGTTTGAGCTACACCTTC. This translates into CASSSSELRLSYTF.